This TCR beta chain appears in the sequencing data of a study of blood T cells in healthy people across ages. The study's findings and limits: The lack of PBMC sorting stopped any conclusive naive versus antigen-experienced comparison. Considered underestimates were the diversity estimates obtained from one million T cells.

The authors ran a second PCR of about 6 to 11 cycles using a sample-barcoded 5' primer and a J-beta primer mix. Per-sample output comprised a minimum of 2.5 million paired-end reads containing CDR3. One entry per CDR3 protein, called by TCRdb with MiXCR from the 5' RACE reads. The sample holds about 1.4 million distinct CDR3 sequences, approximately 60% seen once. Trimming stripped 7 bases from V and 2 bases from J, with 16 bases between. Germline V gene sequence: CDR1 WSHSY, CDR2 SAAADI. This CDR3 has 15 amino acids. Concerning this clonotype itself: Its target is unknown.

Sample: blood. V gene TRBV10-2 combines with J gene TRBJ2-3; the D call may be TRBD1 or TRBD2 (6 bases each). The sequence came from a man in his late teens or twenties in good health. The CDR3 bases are TGCGCCAGCACCACGGAGGGGGGAAACACAGATACGCAGTATTTT. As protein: CASTTEGGNTDTQYF.